This T cell receptor (beta chain) comes out of a study of OX40 agonist ivuxolimab in advanced cancers. The method was immunoSEQ multiplex PCR; TCRdb's version includes in-frame clones alone and lacks a portion of them. Among tens of thousands of clones listed, about nine tenths were seen once. With 5 bases clipped from V and 4 bases from J, the junction kept 17 bases outside the gene matches. From germline, CDR1 is SNHLY and CDR2 FYNNEI. This CDR3 region has 18 residues. The V call is TRBV2, the J call TRBJ2-5, with 9 bases matching TRBD2. The receptor was isolated from an adult with an advanced solid tumor such as melanoma, head and neck, liver or kidney cancer. This sample comprised CD4+ or CD8+ T cells sorted from blood, obtained in a trial of the OX40 agonist ivuxolimab. This CDR3 reads CASSRGVAGVGSGETQYF. CDR3 DNA: TGTGCCAGCAGTCGCGGGGTAGCGGGAGTCGGGTCAGGAGAGACCCAGTACTTC. Combining the CDR3 with reference TRBV2 and TRBJ2-5 gives the whole variable domain EPEVTQTPSHQVTQMGQEVILRCVPISNHLYFYWYRQILGQKVEFLVSFYNNEISEKSEIFDDQFSVERPDGSNFTLKIRSTKLEDSAMYFCASSRGVAGVGSGETQYFGPGTRLLVL.